Following are 29 T cell receptor beta chains from one sample sequenced in a study of cytotoxic CD8 clonotypes in ibrutinib-treated CLL. Assay: immunoSEQ multiplex PCR; the TCRdb copy retains only in-frame clones and omits some. The table has 250,000 or so clones, less than 75% seen once; the top ten hold just over 15%. This specimen consisted of PBMCs, obtained after 24 months of ibrutinib treatment. The receptor source for this set is a human donor with chronic lymphocytic leukemia.

This clone was seen more than once but under ten times. The genes are TRBV19 and TRBJ2-7, with 7 bases lining up with TRBD2. Trimming removed 7 bases from V and 5 bases from J; junction bases left unmatched: 17. Per the germline V gene, CDR1 is LNHDA and CDR2 is SQIVND (reference sequence). The CDR3 loop spans 16 amino acids. The CDR3 DNA follows: TGTGCCAGTACGCTTCGGAGCGGGGAGGTCCCTGACGAGCAGTACTTC. This codes for CASTLRSGEVPDEQYF.

There are a few counts of this clone. The genes are TRBV19 and TRBJ2-1; D unresolved. V was shortened by 6 bases and J by 0 bases, with 15 bases between the two germline ends. The CDR3 has 16 amino acids. Germline V gene data show CDR1 as LNHDA and CDR2 as SQIVND (reference sequence). The CDR3 bases are TGTGCCAGTAGAATCTCCCCCGCGGACTCCTACAATGAGCAGTTCTTC. Protein sequence: CASRISPADSYNEQFF.

CDR3 coding DNA: TGTGCCAGCAGCCTCACCCCCACGGGAGGGGCGCGCAATCAGCCCCAGCATTTT. Encoded protein: CASSLTPTGGARNQPQHF. The chain links TRBV2 to TRBJ1-5, with D tentatively TRBD1 (5 bases). Trimming took 6 bases from V and 2 from J, leaving 23 bases between them. The V gene's germline CDR1 is SNHLY and CDR2 FYNNEI. The CDR3 extends over 18 amino acids.

The V and J genes are TRBV27 and TRBJ2-1; D is uncertain. Trimming removed 6 bases at V and 4 bases at J, with 13 bases between. This CDR3 has 14 amino acids. Germline V gene sequence: CDR1 MNHEY, CDR2 SMNVEV (reference sequence). The CDR3, as DNA: TGTGCCAGCAGGGTAGAGGTTCAGTACAATGAGCAGTTCTTC. Protein product: CASRVEVQYNEQFF.

This clone showed up just a few times. The rearrangement links TRBV6-1 to TRBJ2-7; 9 nucleotides agree with TRBD1. This CDR3 has 14 amino acids. Germline trimming cut 6 bases from V and 4 bases from J; bases unmatched to any gene: 7. Germline V CDR1 and CDR2: MNHNS, SASEGT. CDR3 coding DNA: TGTGCCAGCAGGATGGGACAGGGTTGGTACGAGCAGTACTTC. Translating gives CASRMGQGWYEQYF.

This chain joins TRBV28 and TRBJ2-1, with 13 bases identical to TRBD2. V dropped 8 bases and J dropped 5; count of bases not matched to a gene: 9. Germline V CDR1 and CDR2: MDHEN, SYDVKM. CDR3 length: 16 residues. The chain's CDR3 is CASGGTSGKGNNEQFF. The CDR3 nucleotides are TGTGCCAGCGGAGGGACTAGCGGGAAGGGGAACAATGAGCAGTTCTTC.

CDR3 sequence reads: CAISDGQGVWGYTF. CDR3 DNA sequence: TGTGCCATCAGTGATGGACAGGGGGTCTGGGGCTACACCTTC. The chain employs TRBV10-3 and TRBJ1-2, with 10 bases identical to TRBD1. The ends lost 3 bases at V and 8 bases at J; junction bases unmatched: 6. Germline CDR1 reads ENHRY; CDR2 reads SYGVKD. The CDR3 extends over 14 amino acids.

The chain couples TRBV5-1 to TRBJ2-7, with TRBD1 identical over 8 bases. CDR1 and CDR2 (germline): SGHRS, YFSETQ. The junction had 4 bases not matched to a gene; V was cut back by 4 bases and J by 1 base. This CDR3 has 14 amino acids. The CDR3 reads CASSTRQGSYEQYF. CDR3 DNA: TGCGCCAGCAGCACTCGACAGGGGTCCTACGAGCAGTACTTC.

The chain combines TRBV11-3 with TRBJ1-4, with D unresolved. The CDR3 length is 16 residues. Germline V lookup: CDR1 SGHNT, CDR2 YENEEA. With 0 bases removed from V and 1 base from J, the gap between germline ends came to 9 bases. CDR3 sequence (DNA): TGTGCCAGCAGCTTAGATGGTCAGCTAACTAATGAAAAACTGTTTTTT. Translation: CASSLDGQLTNEKLFF.

V usage is TRBV30 and J usage is TRBJ2-2, with 7 nucleotides matching TRBD1. The CDR3 covers 15 residues. J gave up 0 bases and V 4 bases, and 5 bases lay outside the gene matches. Germline values: CDR1 GTSNPN, CDR2 SVGIG (reference sequence). The CDR3 region has the DNA TGTGCCTGGATGCAAGGGGGCGCGAACACCGGGGAGCTGTTTTTT. Translated, it gives CAWMQGGANTGELFF. Based on the CDR3 plus reference TRBV30 and TRBJ2-2, the full variable domain is SQTIHQWPATLVQPVGSPLSLECTVEGTSNPNLYWYRQAAGRGLQLLFYSVGIGQISSEVPQNLSASRPQDRQFILSSKKLLLSDSGFYLCAWMQGGANTGELFFGEGSRLTVL.

The chain is built from TRBV30 and TRBJ2-7; 8 nucleotides align to TRBD2. CDR1 and CDR2 from the germline V gene are GTSNPN and SVGIG (reference sequence). The CDR3 runs 12 residues. J lost 2 bases, V lost 5 bases, and 2 bases had no gene match. The CDR3 nucleotides are TGTGCCTGGGCCGGGAGGGCCTACGAGCAGTACTTC. This translates into CAWAGRAYEQYF. The full variable domain, in which reference TRBV30 and TRBJ2-7 provide the parts outside the CDR3, is SQTIHQWPATLVQPVGSPLSLECTVEGTSNPNLYWYRQAAGRGLQLLFYSVGIGQISSEVPQNLSASRPQDRQFILSSKKLLLSDSGFYLCAWAGRAYEQYFGPGTRLTVT.

This chain uses TRBV30 with TRBJ2-7; no clear D gene. Germline V gives CDR1 GTSNPN, CDR2 SVGIG (reference sequence). The CDR3 is made up of 12 amino acids. Trimming pared 4 bases from V and 2 bases from J, leaving 9 bases between. CDR3 nucleotides: TGTGCCTGGAAAAGCTTTGCCTACGAGCAGTACTTC. Translating it yields CAWKSFAYEQYF.

This clone was picked up a small number of times. The chain combines TRBV4-2 with TRBJ1-2; D call uncertain. The length of the CDR3 is 16 residues. The V end was cut by 6 bases, the J end by 5 bases, with 22 bases between. The germline V gene has CDR1 LGHNA and CDR2 YNFKEQ. The CDR3 loop is CASRSSGGAGIYGYTF. CDR3 coding DNA: TGTGCCAGCAGGAGCTCGGGAGGAGCGGGGATTTATGGCTACACCTTC.

The chain recombines TRBV28 with TRBJ1-5, with 8 bases matching TRBD1. Trimming cost V 2 bases and J 4 bases; bases outside gene matches: 7. The germline CDR1 and CDR2 sequences are MDHEN and SYDVKM. The CDR3 has 16 amino acids. The DNA for the CDR3 is TGTGCCAGCAGTTTACTCGGGACAGGCCAAAATCAGCCCCAGCATTTT. Translation gives CASSLLGTGQNQPQHF.

The chain employs TRBV6-6 and TRBJ2-2; perhaps TRBD2 as D (5 bases). Trimming removed 5 bases at V and 7 bases at J, with 11 bases between. The CDR3 totals 13 residues. Germline CDR1 reads MNHNY; CDR2 reads SVGAGI (reference sequence). CDR3 amino acids: CASSPRGGGELFF. Written as DNA, the CDR3 is TGTGCCAGCAGTCCCCGCGGAGGCGGGGAGCTGTTTTTT.

This clone has only one observation. The J gene is TRBJ2-2, the V gene TRBV27, with 10 nucleotides matching TRBD1. Germline assignment: CDR1 MNHEY and CDR2 SMNVEV (reference sequence). The CDR3 consists of 13 residues. With V trimmed by 11 bases and J by 6 bases, 6 bases remained unmatched. The CDR3: CAPRGQGPGELFF. The CDR3 DNA sequence: TGTGCCCCCAGGGGACAGGGGCCCGGGGAGCTGTTTTTT.

The rearrangement links TRBV27 to TRBJ1-2, with TRBD1 as a possible D gene (6 bases). Germline V lookup: CDR1 MNHEY, CDR2 SMNVEV (reference sequence). This CDR3 comprises 13 residues. V gave up 5 bases and J gave up 4 bases, with 11 bases separating them. The CDR3 nucleotides read TGTGCCAGCAGTCCCCCGGGGGCCTATGGCTACACCTTC. This codes for CASSPPGAYGYTF.

This chain joins TRBV28 and TRBJ2-7, with TRBD1 as a possible D gene (6 bases). Trimming shortened V by 9 bases and J by 1 base, and 7 bases separated the two germline ends. Per germline, CDR1 MDHEN and CDR2 SYDVKM. The CDR3 has 11 residues. The CDR3 coding sequence is TGTGCCAGTACAGGGTCCTACGAGCAGTACTTC. This translates into CASTGSYEQYF.

The chain employs TRBV25-1 and TRBJ2-7, with TRBD1 as a possible D gene (5 bases). CDR1 and CDR2 from the germline V gene are MGHDK and SYGVNS. V was trimmed by 4 bases and J by 1 base, leaving 11 bases between them. The CDR3 spans 14 residues. CDR3 in amino acids: CASSASGYSYEQYF. CDR3 nucleotides: TGTGCCAGCAGTGCCTCAGGGTATTCCTACGAGCAGTACTTC.

This clone occurred once. The chain is built from TRBV30 and TRBJ2-1; no firm D call. V lost 2 bases, J lost 5 bases, and 7 bases lay in between. The germline V gene has CDR1 GTSNPN and CDR2 SVGIG (reference sequence). This CDR3 contains 12 residues. Here the CDR3 reads CAWSRKHNEQFF. The DNA for the CDR3 is TGTGCCTGGAGTAGGAAGCACAATGAGCAGTTCTTC.

V gene TRBV6-4 combines with J gene TRBJ1-2, with unresolved D. This CDR3 contains 14 residues. Germline V gene sequence: CDR1 MRHNA, CDR2 SNTAGT. V was trimmed by 2 bases and J by 1 base, leaving 8 bases between them. The CDR3 DNA reads TGTGCCAGCAGTGACGGTTCAAATAACTATGGCTACACCTTC. This encodes CASSDGSNNYGYTF.

V and J are TRBV2 and TRBJ2-1; tentatively, D is TRBD2 (6 bases). V was clipped by 3 bases and J by 6 bases, with 12 bases between them. This CDR3 region has 14 residues. In germline, CDR1 is SNHLY, CDR2 FYNNEI. The CDR3 loop is CASSDNWRGNEQFF. CDR3 nucleotides: TGTGCCAGCAGTGATAACTGGAGGGGCAATGAGCAGTTCTTC. The variable domain in full, completed from reference TRBV2 and TRBJ2-1, reads EPEVTQTPSHQVTQMGQEVILRCVPISNHLYFYWYRQILGQKVEFLVSFYNNEISEKSEIFDDQFSVERPDGSNFTLKIRSTKLEDSAMYFCASSDNWRGNEQFFGPGTRLTVL.

The chain recombines TRBV21-1 with TRBJ1-5; the DNA was not used to check the table's D call, TRBD1. TRBV21-1 represents a pseudogene. The CDR3 contains 18 residues. As DNA, the CDR3 is TGTGCCAGCAGCAAAGACACAGGGGAGCGTTATAGCAATCAGCCCCAGCATTTT. Translated: CASSKDTGERYSNQPQHF.

This chain joins TRBV28 and TRBJ1-5; D perhaps matches TRBD1 (6 bases). The CDR3 is 15 residues long. V lost 6 bases and J lost 5, with 17 bases in between. Per germline, CDR1 MDHEN and CDR2 SYDVKM. Here the CDR3 reads CASSKGTQGYQPQHF. The CDR3 DNA reads as TGTGCCAGCAGCAAAGGGACACAAGGGTATCAGCCCCAGCATTTT.

This clone has a handful of counts. The chain links TRBV7-3 to TRBJ2-1; TRBD2 might be the D (6 bases). The CDR3 spans 18 residues. Looked up from germline, CDR1 is SGHTA and CDR2 is FQGTGA. The V gene lost 3 bases and the J gene lost 0 bases, with 18 bases spanning the gap. For the CDR3, the DNA is TGTGCCAGCAGCTTGGGAACTAGCACTTTCAGCTCCTACAATGAGCAGTTCTTC. This translates into CASSLGTSTFSSYNEQFF.

Note on this clone: Other DNA sequences in the sample encode the same CDR3. This chain uses TRBV6-5 with TRBJ2-7; a weak D match, TRBD2 (6 bases). Trimming removed 2 bases from V and 1 base from J, with 9 bases in between. Germline CDR1 and CDR2: MNHEY and SVGAGI. The CDR3 spans 14 residues. DNA of the CDR3: TGTGCCAGCAGTTACGGCGGGGCTTCCTACGAGCAGTACTTC. This codes for CASSYGGASYEQYF.

This rearrangement joins TRBV13 to TRBJ1-5; D gene unclear. CDR1 is PRHDT and CDR2 is FYEKMQ in the germline V gene (reference sequence). The CDR3 has 17 residues. V shed 0 bases and J shed 2 bases, with 14 bases lying between them. CDR3 sequence reads: CASSLGEGPGGNQPQHF. In DNA form, the CDR3 reads TGTGCCAGCAGCTTAGGTGAGGGCCCAGGAGGCAATCAGCCCCAGCATTTT.

The rearrangement joins TRBV12-5 to TRBJ2-1; 8 bases line up with TRBD2. This CDR3 contains 15 residues. With 3 bases clipped from V and 5 bases from J, the junction kept 6 bases outside the gene matches. The germline V gene encodes CDR1 LGHNT and CDR2 FRNRAP. CDR3 amino acids: CASGFGLAGNNEQFF. In nucleotides, the CDR3 is TGTGCTAGTGGTTTCGGCCTAGCGGGTAACAATGAGCAGTTCTTC.

The J gene is TRBJ2-7, the V gene TRBV4-1, with 11 bases matching TRBD1. Germline V gene lookup returns CDR1 MGHRA and CDR2 YSYEKL. The CDR3 consists of 15 residues. V lost 3 bases to trimming and J lost 4 bases; unmatched junction nucleotides: 5. For the CDR3, the DNA is TGCGCCAGCAGCCAGACCGGGACAGGGGGTTACGAGCAGTACTTC. Its translation is CASSQTGTGGYEQYF.